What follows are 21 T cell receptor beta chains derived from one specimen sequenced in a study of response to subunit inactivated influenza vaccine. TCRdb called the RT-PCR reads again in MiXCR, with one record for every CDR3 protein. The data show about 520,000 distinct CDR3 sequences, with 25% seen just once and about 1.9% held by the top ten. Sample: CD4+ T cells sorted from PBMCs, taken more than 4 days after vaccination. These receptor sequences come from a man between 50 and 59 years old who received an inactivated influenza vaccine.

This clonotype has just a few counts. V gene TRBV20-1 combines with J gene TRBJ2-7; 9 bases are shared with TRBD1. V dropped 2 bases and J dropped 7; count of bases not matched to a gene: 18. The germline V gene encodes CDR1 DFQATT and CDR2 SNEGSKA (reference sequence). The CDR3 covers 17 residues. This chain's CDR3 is CSARKWGEQGANREQYF. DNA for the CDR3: TGCAGTGCTAGAAAGTGGGGCGAACAGGGGGCAAATCGGGAGCAGTACTTC.

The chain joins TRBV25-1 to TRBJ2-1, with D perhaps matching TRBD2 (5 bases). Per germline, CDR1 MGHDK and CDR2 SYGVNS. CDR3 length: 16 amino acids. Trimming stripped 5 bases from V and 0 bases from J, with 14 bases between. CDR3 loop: CASSRLRSSSYNEQFF. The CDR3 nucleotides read TGTGCCAGCAGTCGACTACGGAGTTCCTCCTACAATGAGCAGTTCTTC.

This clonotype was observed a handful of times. CDR3 DNA: TGTGCCAGCAGATGGGGACAGGGGGCTGATCAGCCCCAGCATTTT. This translates into CASRWGQGADQPQHF. V gene TRBV12-3 or TRBV12-4 combines with J gene TRBJ1-5; 12 bases map to TRBD1. The CDR3 totals 15 residues. V was pared by 6 bases and J by 5 bases, with 5 bases of the junction left unmatched.

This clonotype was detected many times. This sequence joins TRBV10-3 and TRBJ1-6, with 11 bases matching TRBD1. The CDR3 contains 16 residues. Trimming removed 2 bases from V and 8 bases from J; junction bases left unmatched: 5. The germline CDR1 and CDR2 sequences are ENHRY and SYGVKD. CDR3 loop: CAISEPRTGGDSPLHF. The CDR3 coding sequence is TGTGCCATCAGTGAGCCCCGGACAGGGGGCGATTCACCCCTCCACTTT.

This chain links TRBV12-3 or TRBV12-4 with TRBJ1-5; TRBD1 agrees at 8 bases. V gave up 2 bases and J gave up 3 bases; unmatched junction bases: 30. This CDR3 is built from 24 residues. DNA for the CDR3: TGTGCCAGCAGTTTAAGGGTCCGTCTGTTTCCGGACAGGGATATAAGCAAGAACAATCAGCCCCAGCATTTT. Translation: CASSLRVRLFPDRDISKNNQPQHF.

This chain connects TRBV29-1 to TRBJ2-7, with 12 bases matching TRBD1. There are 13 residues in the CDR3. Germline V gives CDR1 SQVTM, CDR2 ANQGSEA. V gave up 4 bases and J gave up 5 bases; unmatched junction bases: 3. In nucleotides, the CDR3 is TGCAGCGTTGGGGGACAGGGGGCCCACGAGCAGTACTTC. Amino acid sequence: CSVGGQGAHEQYF.

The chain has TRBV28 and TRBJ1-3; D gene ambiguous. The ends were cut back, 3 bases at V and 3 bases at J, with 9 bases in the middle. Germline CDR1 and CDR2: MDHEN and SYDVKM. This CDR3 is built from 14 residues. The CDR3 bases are TGTGCCAGCAGTTTCCCCACGTATGGAAACACCATATATTTT. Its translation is CASSFPTYGNTIYF.

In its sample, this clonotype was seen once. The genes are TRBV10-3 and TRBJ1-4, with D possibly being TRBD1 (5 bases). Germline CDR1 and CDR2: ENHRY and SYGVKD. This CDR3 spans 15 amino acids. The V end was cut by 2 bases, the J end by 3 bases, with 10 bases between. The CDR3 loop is CAISETGLSNEKLFF. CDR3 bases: TGTGCCATCAGTGAGACAGGCCTATCTAATGAAAAACTGTTTTTT.

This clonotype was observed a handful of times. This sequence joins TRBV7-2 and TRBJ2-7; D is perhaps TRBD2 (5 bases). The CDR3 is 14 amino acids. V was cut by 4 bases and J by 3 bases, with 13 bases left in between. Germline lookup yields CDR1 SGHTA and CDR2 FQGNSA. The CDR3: CASSSSPANYEQYF. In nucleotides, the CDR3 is TGTGCCAGCAGCTCTAGCCCGGCTAACTACGAGCAGTACTTC.

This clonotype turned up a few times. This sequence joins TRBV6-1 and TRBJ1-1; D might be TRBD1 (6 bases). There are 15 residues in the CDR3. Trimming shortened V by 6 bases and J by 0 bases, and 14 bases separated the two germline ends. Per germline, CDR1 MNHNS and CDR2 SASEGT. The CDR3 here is CASSDKGVMNTEAFF. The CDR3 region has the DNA TGTGCCAGCAGCGATAAGGGGGTGATGAACACTGAAGCTTTCTTT.

The CDR3 protein is CASSFGGGALNQETQYF. CDR3 coding DNA: TGCGCCAGCAGCTTCGGCGGGGGGGCCTTAAACCAAGAGACCCAGTACTTC. V gene TRBV5-1 combines with J gene TRBJ2-5, with 9 bases identical to TRBD2. The CDR3 runs to 17 residues. Germline V gene sequence: CDR1 SGHRS, CDR2 YFSETQ. Trimming at V came to 2 bases and at J to 0 bases, leaving 8 bases not matched to a gene.

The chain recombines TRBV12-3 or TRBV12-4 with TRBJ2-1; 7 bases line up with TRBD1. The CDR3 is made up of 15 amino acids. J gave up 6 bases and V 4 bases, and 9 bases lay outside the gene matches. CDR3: CASSSRTGGGNEQFF. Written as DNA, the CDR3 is TGTGCCAGCAGTTCAAGGACAGGCGGAGGCAATGAGCAGTTCTTC.

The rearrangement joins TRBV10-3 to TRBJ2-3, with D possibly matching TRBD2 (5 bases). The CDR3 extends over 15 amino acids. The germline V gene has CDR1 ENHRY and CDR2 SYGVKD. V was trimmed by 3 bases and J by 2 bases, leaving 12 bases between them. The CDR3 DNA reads TGTGCCATCAGTGAAGGGAGAAGTAACACAGATACGCAGTATTTT. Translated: CAISEGRSNTDTQYF.

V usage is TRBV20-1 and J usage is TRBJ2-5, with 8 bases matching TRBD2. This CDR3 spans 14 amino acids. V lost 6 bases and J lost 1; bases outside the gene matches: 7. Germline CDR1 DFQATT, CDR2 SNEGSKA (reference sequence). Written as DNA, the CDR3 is TGCAGTGCGGATAGCGGGGAACCCCAAGAGACCCAGTACTTC. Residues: CSADSGEPQETQYF.

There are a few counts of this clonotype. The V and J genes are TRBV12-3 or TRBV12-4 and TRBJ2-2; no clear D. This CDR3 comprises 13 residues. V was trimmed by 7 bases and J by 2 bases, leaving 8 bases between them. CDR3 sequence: CASTLDNTGELFF. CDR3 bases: TGTGCCAGCACCTTGGACAACACCGGGGAGCTGTTTTTT.

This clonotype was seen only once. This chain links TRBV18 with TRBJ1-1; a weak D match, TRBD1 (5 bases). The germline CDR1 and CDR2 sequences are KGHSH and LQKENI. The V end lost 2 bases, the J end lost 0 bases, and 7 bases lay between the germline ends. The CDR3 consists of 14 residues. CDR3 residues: CASSPNRMNTEAFF. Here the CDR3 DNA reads TGTGCCAGCTCACCAAACAGGATGAACACTGAAGCTTTCTTT.

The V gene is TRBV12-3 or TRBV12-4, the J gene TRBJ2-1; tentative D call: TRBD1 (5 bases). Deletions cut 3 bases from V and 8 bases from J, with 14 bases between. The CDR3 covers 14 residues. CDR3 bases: TGTGCCAGCAGTTTTTTGACAGCCCTTGATGAGCAGTTCTTC. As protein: CASSFLTALDEQFF.

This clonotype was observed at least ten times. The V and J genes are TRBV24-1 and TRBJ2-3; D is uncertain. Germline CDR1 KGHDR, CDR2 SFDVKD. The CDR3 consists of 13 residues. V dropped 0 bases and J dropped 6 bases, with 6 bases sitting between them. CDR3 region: CATSDLMGDTQYF. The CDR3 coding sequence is TGTGCCACCAGTGATTTGATGGGGGATACGCAGTATTTT.

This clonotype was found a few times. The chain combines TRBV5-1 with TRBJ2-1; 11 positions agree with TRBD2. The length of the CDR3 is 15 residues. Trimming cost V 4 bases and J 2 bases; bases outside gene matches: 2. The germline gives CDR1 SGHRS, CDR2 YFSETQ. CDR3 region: CASSGGLAAYNEQFF. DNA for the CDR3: TGCGCCAGCAGCGGGGGACTAGCGGCCTACAATGAGCAGTTCTTC.

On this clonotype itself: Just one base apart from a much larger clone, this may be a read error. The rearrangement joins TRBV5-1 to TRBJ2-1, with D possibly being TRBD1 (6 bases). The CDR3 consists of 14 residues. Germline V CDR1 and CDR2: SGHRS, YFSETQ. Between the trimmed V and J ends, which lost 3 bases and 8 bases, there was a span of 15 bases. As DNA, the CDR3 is TGCGCCAGCAGCTCTGAAGGGGGTTGGGATGAGCAGTTCTTC. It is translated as CASSSEGGWDEQFF. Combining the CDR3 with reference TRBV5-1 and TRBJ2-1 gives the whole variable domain KAGVTQTPRYLIKTRGQQVTLSCSPISGHRSVSWYQQTPGQGLQFLFEYFSETQRNKGNFPGRFSGRQFSNSRSEMNVSTLELGDSALYLCASSSEGGWDEQFFGPGTRLTVL.

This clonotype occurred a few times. The CDR3: CASRGGDNYGYTF. DNA of the CDR3: TGTGCCAGCAGGGGGGGCGACAACTATGGCTACACCTTC. The genes are TRBV12-3 or TRBV12-4 and TRBJ1-2, with D maybe TRBD1 (6 bases). The ends were cut back, 6 bases at V and 2 bases at J, with 10 bases in the middle. The CDR3 consists of 13 residues.